A single sample is the source of the 24 T cell receptor beta chains below, sequenced in a study of blood T cell repertoires in COVID-19. Only in-frame clones appear in the TCRdb table, and some are missing; sequencing was by immunoSEQ multiplex PCR. Here the sample spans 250,000 to 300,000 clones, approximately 90% being singletons. What was sequenced was PBMCs or T cells enriched from blood (not recorded which). These receptors all stem from a woman in her thirties who had recovered from COVID-19.

This chain uses TRBV27 with TRBJ2-1, with TRBD1 matching 7 bases. The trim removed 3 bases at V and 9 bases at J, leaving 2 bases unmatched. This CDR3 comprises 12 residues. Germline CDR1 is MNHEY and CDR2 is SMNVEV (reference sequence). CDR3 sequence: CASSFRTGEQFF. CDR3 DNA sequence: TGTGCCAGCAGTTTCCGGACAGGTGAGCAGTTCTTC.

This chain uses TRBV6-5 with TRBJ2-2; 7 positions agree with TRBD1. This CDR3 comprises 15 residues. The V gene end was trimmed by 6 bases and the J gene end by 0 bases; junction bases not matched to a gene: 4. From germline, CDR1 is MNHEY and CDR2 SVGAGI. The CDR3 region is CASRLGQTNTGELFF. DNA for the CDR3: TGTGCCAGCAGACTGGGACAGACGAACACCGGGGAGCTGTTTTTT.

The V call is TRBV29-1, the J call TRBJ2-1; D is perhaps TRBD1 (5 bases). The CDR3 totals 11 residues. V was clipped by 5 bases and J by 8 bases, with 10 bases between them. CDR1 SQVTM and CDR2 ANQGSEA come from the germline V gene. CDR3 nucleotide sequence: TGCAGCGTTTCTCAGGGCGATGAGCAGTTCTTC. It yields the protein CSVSQGDEQFF.

V is TRBV4-2 and J is TRBJ2-2; 14 positions agree with TRBD2. The V gene's germline CDR1 is LGHNA and CDR2 YNFKEQ. This CDR3 is built from 18 residues. The trim removed 1 base at V and 1 base at J, leaving 2 bases unmatched. The chain's CDR3 is CASSQAGTSGGNTGELFF. In DNA, the CDR3 is TGTGCCAGCAGCCAAGCAGGGACTAGCGGGGGGAACACCGGGGAGCTGTTTTTT.

V and J are TRBV5-1 and TRBJ1-2; D is perhaps TRBD1 (5 bases). The CDR3 is 18 residues long. CDR1 and CDR2 from the germline V gene are SGHRS and YFSETQ. V lost 4 bases and J 4 bases, leaving 26 bases between the germline ends. The CDR3 protein is CASSRDPLQVRDGYGYTF. CDR3 coding DNA: TGCGCCAGCAGCCGCGATCCCCTACAGGTCCGAGACGGCTATGGCTACACCTTC.

The chain joins TRBV6-5 to TRBJ2-6; D is unclear. Germline values: CDR1 MNHEY, CDR2 SVGAGI. V gave up 8 bases and J gave up 0 bases, with 5 bases separating them. The length of the CDR3 is 13 residues. Written as DNA, the CDR3 is TGTGCCAGCTCCAACTCTGGGGCCAACGTCCTGACTTTC. It translates to CASSNSGANVLTF.

J is TRBJ2-1 and V is TRBV10-3, with 11 positions matching TRBD2. Germline V lookup: CDR1 ENHRY, CDR2 SYGVKD. With 5 bases clipped from V and 4 bases from J, the junction kept 7 bases outside the gene matches. The CDR3 length is 16 residues. The CDR3 nucleotides are TGTGCCATCAGTACTAGCGGGAGTTATCGGTACAATGAGCAGTTCTTC. Protein product: CAISTSGSYRYNEQFF.

The chain recombines TRBV12-5 with TRBJ2-1; D is unresolved. Germline loops: CDR1 LGHNT, CDR2 FRNRAP. Between the trimmed V and J ends, which lost 1 base and 8 bases, there was a span of 3 bases. CDR3 length equals 11 residues. As DNA, the CDR3 is TGTGCTAGTGGTTTGGCGGATGAGCAGTTCTTC. It yields the protein CASGLADEQFF.

V and J are TRBV9 and TRBJ1-1; D gene ambiguous. The germline V and J ends were trimmed by 4 bases and 5 bases, with 18 bases remaining between them. This CDR3 spans 15 amino acids. From germline, CDR1 is SGDLS and CDR2 YYNGEE. The chain's CDR3 is CASSPERGLGTEAFF. CDR3 DNA: TGTGCCAGCAGCCCCGAAAGAGGGCTCGGGACTGAAGCTTTCTTT.

The chain combines TRBV11-2 with TRBJ1-1, with D tentatively TRBD1 (5 bases). This CDR3 contains 15 residues. Germline values: CDR1 SGHAT, CDR2 FQNNGV. V lost 5 bases to trimming and J lost 4 bases, with 17 bases between them. The CDR3 loop reads CASSHRWGGGTEAFF. The CDR3 nucleotides read TGTGCCAGCAGCCATCGGTGGGGCGGGGGCACTGAAGCTTTCTTT.

The genes are TRBV13 and TRBJ2-7; 7 bases match TRBD1. The CDR3 covers 15 residues. J lost 0 bases, V lost 5 bases, and 7 bases had no gene match. Looked up from germline, CDR1 is PRHDT and CDR2 is FYEKMQ (reference sequence). The CDR3 is CASSIDRQGSYEQYF. The CDR3 nucleotides are TGTGCCAGCAGCATAGATCGACAGGGCTCCTACGAGCAGTACTTC.

V and J are TRBV11-2 and TRBJ2-7; TRBD2 matches at 9 bases. Germline loops: CDR1 SGHAT, CDR2 FQNNGV. J lost 4 bases, V lost 3 bases, and 4 bases had no gene match. This CDR3 is built from 14 residues. The CDR3 bases are TGTGCCAGCAGCTTTTTGGCGGGAGGGTACGAGCAGTACTTC. It yields the protein CASSFLAGGYEQYF.

Here the CDR3 DNA reads TGTGCCAGCTCACCACCCAAACCGGGACAGGGAGGCGAGACCCAGTACTTC. Translating it yields CASSPPKPGQGGETQYF. J is TRBJ2-5 and V is TRBV18, with 9 bases lining up with TRBD1. Germline V gene data show CDR1 as KGHSH and CDR2 as LQKENI. With 0 bases clipped from V and 5 bases from J, the junction kept 10 bases outside the gene matches. This CDR3 comprises 17 residues.

CDR3 nucleotides: TGTGCCAGCTCACCAGCGGACAGGGGGGCGAACACTGAAGCTTTCTTT. Translated, it gives CASSPADRGANTEAFF. The chain has TRBV18 and TRBJ1-1; 10 bases align to TRBD1. This CDR3 has 16 residues. Trimming at V came to 2 bases and at J to 1 base, leaving 4 bases not matched to a gene. Germline V gives CDR1 KGHSH, CDR2 LQKENI.

V gene TRBV28 combines with J gene TRBJ1-3; no definite D call. This CDR3 is built from 15 residues. The V gene lost 7 bases and the J gene lost 0 bases, with 13 bases spanning the gap. Germline assignment: CDR1 MDHEN and CDR2 SYDVKM. The CDR3 here is CASTPPKSSGNTIYF. The CDR3 bases are TGTGCCAGCACCCCCCCTAAGAGCTCTGGAAACACCATATATTTT.

The V gene is TRBV19, the J gene TRBJ1-2; weak D call: TRBD1 (5 bases). Trimming cost V 9 bases and J 0 bases, with 8 bases left between them. This CDR3 comprises 12 residues. Per germline, CDR1 LNHDA and CDR2 SQIVND (reference sequence). CDR3 nucleotides: TGTGCCAGCCGGGGGGCTAACTATGGCTACACCTTC. Its protein product is CASRGANYGYTF.

This clone was seen once. This chain links TRBV11-3 with TRBJ2-3, with 9 nucleotides matching TRBD1. After removal of 1 base from V and 1 base from J, the junction contained 0 bases not matched to a gene. This CDR3 has 15 amino acids. Looked up from germline, CDR1 is SGHNT and CDR2 is YENEEA. The CDR3: CASSLGTGGTDTQYF. The CDR3 DNA follows: TGTGCCAGCAGCTTAGGGACAGGGGGCACAGATACGCAGTATTTT.

The chain combines TRBV11-2 with TRBJ1-1; the D gene is possibly TRBD1 (6 bases). The CDR3 length is 14 residues. Trimming stripped 0 bases from V and 8 bases from J, with 13 bases between. Germline CDR1 reads SGHAT; CDR2 reads FQNNGV. CDR3 in DNA: TGTGCCAGCAGCTTAGATCTCGGGGGGCGCGAAGCTTTCTTT. Protein product: CASSLDLGGREAFF.

The DNA of the CDR3 is TGTGCCAGCAGCTTAGACGGGAGTACAGATACGCAGTATTTT. It codes for CASSLDGSTDTQYF. The V and J genes are TRBV7-9 and TRBJ2-3; D may be TRBD2 (6 bases). The germline V gene has CDR1 SEHNR and CDR2 FQNEAQ (reference sequence). The length of the CDR3 is 14 residues. The V and J ends lost 1 base and 3 bases respectively, with 8 bases between them.

The chain uses TRBV19 and TRBJ2-1; the match to TRBD2 covers 9 bases. CDR3 length: 14 residues. V was pared by 4 bases and J by 7 bases, with 5 bases of the junction left unmatched. The germline V gene has CDR1 LNHDA and CDR2 SQIVND (reference sequence). CDR3 sequence: CASSSGRARNEQFF. The CDR3 DNA sequence: TGTGCCAGTAGTAGCGGGAGGGCCAGGAATGAGCAGTTCTTC.

V usage is TRBV28 and J usage is TRBJ2-2, with TRBD1 as a possible D gene (6 bases). The germline V gene has CDR1 MDHEN and CDR2 SYDVKM. The CDR3 contains 14 residues. Trimming removed 2 bases at V and 6 bases at J, with 10 bases between. CDR3 sequence (DNA): TGTGCCAGCAGTTTAACGACAGGTCCCGGGGAGCTGTTTTTT. It is translated as CASSLTTGPGELFF.

This chain uses TRBV27 with TRBJ2-3, with 8 bases aligning to TRBD2. The J segment lost 1 base and the V segment lost 8 bases, leaving 5 bases of the junction unmatched. The CDR3 is made up of 14 amino acids. Germline CDR1 reads MNHEY; CDR2 reads SMNVEV (reference sequence). Written as DNA, the CDR3 is TGTGCCAGCCGGGGGGGAGGAGGCACAGATACGCAGTATTTT. It encodes CASRGGGGTDTQYF.

This chain connects TRBV4-3 to TRBJ2-4, with 11 bases that match TRBD2. J lost 7 bases, V lost 3 bases, and 8 bases had no gene match. The CDR3 has 16 amino acids. The V gene's germline CDR1 is LGHNA and CDR2 YSLEER. CDR3 in amino acids: CASSQVAGGPGNIQYF. For the CDR3, the DNA is TGCGCCAGCAGCCAGGTAGCGGGAGGGCCCGGGAACATTCAGTACTTC.

This clone was found once. As DNA, the CDR3 is TGTGCCTGGAGTACCGGGACAGGGAGGCAGCCCCAGCATTTT. Translating it yields CAWSTGTGRQPQHF. This chain links TRBV30 with TRBJ1-5, with 9 bases matching TRBD1. The CDR3 runs 14 residues. Germline CDR1 is GTSNPN and CDR2 is SVGIG (reference sequence). J lost 7 bases, V lost 2 bases, and 6 bases had no gene match.